Listed below are T cell receptor beta chains from one sample, sequenced in a study of OX40 agonist ivuxolimab in advanced cancers. Measured with immunoSEQ multiplex PCR; TCRdb has only the in-frame clones, and not every one. The profile covers around 27,000 clones, with about four fifths appearing a single time and 22% taken by the ten largest. The sequences come from CD4+ or CD8+ T cells sorted from blood, collected in a trial of the OX40 agonist ivuxolimab. These receptor sequences come from an adult with an advanced solid tumor such as melanoma, head and neck, liver or kidney cancer. Both conserved end residues are part of each CDR3. A D gene is named only where the DNA matches it firmly.

CDR3 length	V gene	D gene	J gene	CDR3 protein	CDR3 DNA
18	TRBV4-1	TRBD2	TRBJ2-3	CASSQDGLAGGVTDTQYF	TGCGCCAGCAGCCAAGATGGGCTAGCGGGAGGCGTCACAGATACGCAGTATTTT
13	TRBV27	TRBD1	TRBJ1-6	CASSLGTGASLHF	TGTGCCAGCAGTTTAGGGACAGGGGCGTCCCTCCACTTT
15	TRBV9	.	TRBJ1-1	CASTLIGGSDTEAFF	TGTGCCAGCACCTTAATCGGGGGGTCGGACACTGAAGCTTTCTTT
14	TRBV7-9	TRBD1	TRBJ2-7	CASSSTGIKYEQYF	TGTGCCAGCAGCTCGACAGGGATTAAGTACGAGCAGTACTTC
14	TRBV15	.	TRBJ1-3	CATSRDGLGNTIYF	TGTGCCACCAGCAGAGATGGCCTGGGAAACACCATATATTTT
16	TRBV5-1	TRBD1	TRBJ2-1	CASSATGPSSYNEQFF	TGCGCCAGCAGCGCGACAGGGCCCAGCTCCTACAATGAGCAGTTCTTC
13	TRBV5-1	TRBD1	TRBJ2-7	CASSRGQGDEQYF	TGCGCCAGCAGCAGGGGACAGGGGGACGAGCAGTACTTC
14	TRBV27	.	TRBJ1-2	CASKSSVNLYGYTF	TGTGCCAGCAAATCGTCGGTAAATCTCTATGGCTACACCTTC
17	TRBV11-2	TRBD1	TRBJ2-3	CASSLDRGRGRLDTQYF	TGTGCCAGCAGCTTAGATCGAGGCAGGGGGCGCTTAGATACGCAGTATTTT
14	TRBV13	.	TRBJ2-3	CASSLWGDGYTQYF	TGTGCCAGCAGCTTATGGGGGGATGGGTATACGCAGTATTTT